The next 13 T cell receptor beta chains were all read from a single sample in a study of OX40 agonist ivuxolimab in advanced cancers. TCRdb's table, derived via immunoSEQ multiplex PCR, lists solely in-frame clones and lacks some. The data hold more than 65,000 clones, with roughly 77% observed a single time. Sample: CD4+ or CD8+ T cells sorted from blood, taken in a trial of the OX40 agonist ivuxolimab. These receptors were taken from an adult with an advanced solid tumor such as melanoma, head and neck, liver or kidney cancer.

This chain joins TRBV5-4 and TRBJ2-7; D gene unclear. CDR3 length equals 12 residues. In germline, CDR1 is SGHNT, CDR2 YYREEE (reference sequence). V lost 4 bases and J 6 bases, leaving 11 bases between the germline ends. Written as DNA, the CDR3 is TGTGCCAGCAGCATCGACTGGCGCGAGCAGTACTTC. This translates into CASSIDWREQYF.

The V call is TRBV5-6, the J call TRBJ2-2; D ambiguous. The V gene lost 2 bases and the J gene lost 5 bases, with 10 bases spanning the gap. This CDR3 comprises 14 residues. CDR1 and CDR2 (germline): SGHDT, YYEEEE. The CDR3 spells CASSFSWGTGELFF. For the CDR3, the DNA is TGTGCCAGCAGCTTTTCCTGGGGAACCGGGGAGCTGTTTTTT.

V is TRBV5-8 and J is TRBJ2-5; maybe TRBD2 (5 bases). Germline CDR1 is SGHTS and CDR2 is YDEGEE. This CDR3 comprises 13 residues. V was cut by 5 bases and J by 5 bases, with 13 bases left in between. The CDR3 DNA reads as TGTGCCAGCAGATCGTGGGGAGAGGAGACCCAGTACTTC. Translating gives CASRSWGEETQYF.

The CDR3 sequence is CASSQYGGNNEQFF. The CDR3 DNA sequence: TGCGCCAGCAGCCAATATGGAGGTAACAATGAGCAGTTCTTC. V is TRBV4-3 and J is TRBJ2-1; TRBD2 is a possible D gene (5 bases). V dropped 2 bases and J dropped 5 bases, with 10 bases sitting between them. Germline-derived CDR1 and CDR2 are LGHNA and YSLEER. This CDR3 contains 14 residues.

This chain uses TRBV11-3 with TRBJ2-1; 8 nucleotides align to TRBD1. Germline assignment: CDR1 SGHNT and CDR2 YENEEA. V shed 1 base and J 5 bases; nucleotides not matched to a gene: 4. The CDR3 consists of 15 residues. The DNA of the CDR3 is TGTGCCAGCAGCTTAGGGCAGGGGGCGAACAATGAGCAGTTCTTC. This encodes CASSLGQGANNEQFF.

This clone counts as large. V usage is TRBV4-1 and J usage is TRBJ2-3; 7 bases are shared with TRBD1. Germline CDR1 is MGHRA and CDR2 is YSYEKL. The CDR3 length is 15 residues. Trimming cost V 4 bases and J 6 bases; bases outside gene matches: 10. The CDR3 DNA follows: TGCGCCAGCAGCCCTGAGGGACAGCCTAGGGATACGCAGTATTTT. It translates to CASSPEGQPRDTQYF.

The chain combines TRBV5-4 with TRBJ2-5; 12 nucleotides line up with TRBD1. Near its end, the DNA agrees better with TRBJ2-7, so the J call may be wrong. The CDR3 is made up of 14 amino acids. Germline CDR1 reads SGHNT; CDR2 reads YYREEE (reference sequence). The DNA of the CDR3 is TGTGCCAGCAGCCAGGGGACAGGGGGCGACGAGCAGTACTTC. This gives the protein CASSQGTGGDEQYF.

This chain links TRBV5-1 with TRBJ2-5; the match to TRBD2 covers 7 bases. Germline V gene lookup returns CDR1 SGHRS and CDR2 YFSETQ. This CDR3 has 15 amino acids. J gave up 2 bases and V 4 bases, and 8 bases lay outside the gene matches. The CDR3 bases are TGCGCCAGCAGCCTGACCGGGGGGAATCAAGAGACCCAGTACTTC. It specifies CASSLTGGNQETQYF. The whole variable domain, filled in from reference TRBV5-1 and TRBJ2-5, reads KAGVTQTPRYLIKTRGQQVTLSCSPISGHRSVSWYQQTPGQGLQFLFEYFSETQRNKGNFPGRFSGRQFSNSRSEMNVSTLELGDSALYLCASSLTGGNQETQYFGPGTRLLVL.

The CDR3 DNA sequence: TGTGCCAGCAGCTCACAGGGTTTGGGAAACACCATATATTTT. It encodes CASSSQGLGNTIYF. This chain joins TRBV9 and TRBJ1-3; tentative D call: TRBD1 (6 bases). The CDR3 is 14 residues long. V dropped 4 bases and J dropped 4 bases, with 12 bases sitting between them. CDR1 and CDR2 (germline): SGDLS, YYNGEE.

The sample holds one count of this clone. The CDR3 spells CASSLVVQETQYF. CDR3 nucleotides: TGTGCCAGCAGCTTAGTTGTCCAAGAGACCCAGTACTTC. The V call is TRBV11-1, the J call TRBJ2-5; D remains ambiguous. CDR1 is SGHAT and CDR2 is FQDESV in the germline V gene (reference sequence). Trimming left V 1 base short and J 1 base short, with 4 bases between. The CDR3 is 13 residues long.

The V gene is TRBV9, the J gene TRBJ1-6; D is perhaps TRBD1 (5 bases). V dropped 4 bases and J dropped 14 bases, with 19 bases sitting between them. Germline lookup yields CDR1 SGDLS and CDR2 YYNGEE. The CDR3 loop spans 14 amino acids. This chain's CDR3 is CASSPQGQFESLHF. CDR3 nucleotide sequence: TGTGCCAGCAGCCCCCAGGGTCAATTTGAATCCCTCCACTTT.

The rearrangement links TRBV28 to TRBJ1-2, with D tentatively TRBD1 (5 bases). The germline V gene has CDR1 MDHEN and CDR2 SYDVKM. The CDR3 is made up of 17 amino acids. V was pared by 3 bases and J by 3 bases, with 20 bases between. CDR3 coding DNA: TGTGCCAGCAGTTTGGTCGGACACCTCAGCCGGGACTATGGCTACACCTTC. Its protein product is CASSLVGHLSRDYGYTF.

V and J are TRBV29-1 and TRBJ1-2; no firm D call. Between the trimmed V and J ends, which lost 1 base and 2 bases, there was a span of 2 bases. The CDR3 totals 11 residues. CDR1 and CDR2 (germline): SQVTM, ANQGSEA. CDR3 in DNA: TGCAGCGTTGAAGTCAACTATGGCTACACCTTC. Amino acids: CSVEVNYGYTF.